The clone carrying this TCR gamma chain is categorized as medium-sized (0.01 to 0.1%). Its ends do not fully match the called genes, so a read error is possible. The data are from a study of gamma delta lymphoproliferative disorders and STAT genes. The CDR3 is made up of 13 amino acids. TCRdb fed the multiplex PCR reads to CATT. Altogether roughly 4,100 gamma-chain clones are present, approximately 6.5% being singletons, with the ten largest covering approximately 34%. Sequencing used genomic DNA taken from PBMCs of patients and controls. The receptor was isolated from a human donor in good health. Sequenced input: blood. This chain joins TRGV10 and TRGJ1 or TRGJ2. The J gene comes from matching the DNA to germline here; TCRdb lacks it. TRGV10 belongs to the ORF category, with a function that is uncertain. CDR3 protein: CAAWDFGYYEKLF. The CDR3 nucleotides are TGTGCTGCGTGGGATTTTGGGTATTATGAGAAACTCTTT.